The clone carrying this T cell receptor (beta chain) came up a few times. Only in-frame clones appear in the TCRdb table, and some are missing; sequencing was by immunoSEQ multiplex PCR. The sample includes about 130,000 clones, around 90% of them seen just once. Germline V gives CDR1 GTSNPN, CDR2 SVGIG (reference sequence). The CDR3 runs 16 residues. V was cut by 0 bases and J by 2 bases, with 16 bases left in between. The data originate from a study of control samples from healthy donors and cancer patients. The clonotype was recovered from a man aged 18 to 35 in good health. Sequencing was done on a sample of blood. This chain connects TRBV30 to TRBJ1-2, with D unresolved. The CDR3 protein is CAWSVKTGVKNYGYTF. CDR3 in DNA: TGTGCCTGGAGTGTAAAAACTGGCGTTAAAAACTATGGCTACACCTTC.